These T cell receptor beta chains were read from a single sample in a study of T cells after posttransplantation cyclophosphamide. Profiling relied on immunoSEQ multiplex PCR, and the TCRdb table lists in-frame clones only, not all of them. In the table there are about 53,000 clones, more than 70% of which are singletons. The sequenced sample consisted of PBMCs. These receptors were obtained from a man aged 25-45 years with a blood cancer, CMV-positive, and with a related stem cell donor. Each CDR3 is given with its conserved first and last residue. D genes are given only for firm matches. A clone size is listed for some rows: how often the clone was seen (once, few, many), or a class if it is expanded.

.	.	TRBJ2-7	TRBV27	CASSVNRLSYEQYF	TGTGCCAGCAGTGTTAATAGACTTTCCTACGAGCAGTACTTC
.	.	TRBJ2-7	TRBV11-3	CASSLYGSYEQYF	TGTGCCAGCAGCTTGTACGGCTCCTACGAGCAGTACTTC
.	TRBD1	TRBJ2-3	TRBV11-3	CASSVQGADTDTQYF	TGTGCCAGCAGCGTCCAGGGGGCCGACACAGATACGCAGTATTTT
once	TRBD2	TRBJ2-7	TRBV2	CASITSGRKFYEQYF	TGTGCCAGCATTACTAGCGGGAGGAAATTCTACGAGCAGTACTTC
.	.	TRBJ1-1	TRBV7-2	CASSLRGNTEAFF	TGTGCCAGCAGCTTACGGGGGAACACTGAAGCTTTCTTT
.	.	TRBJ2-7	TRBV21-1	CASSKAELAGGSSYEQYF	TGTGCCAGCAGCAAAGCGGAGCTAGCGGGAGGGAGCTCCTACGAGCAGTACTTC
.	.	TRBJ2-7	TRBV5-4	CASSPAAGLSYEQYF	TGTGCCAGCAGCCCTGCGGCAGGGCTCTCCTACGAGCAGTACTTC
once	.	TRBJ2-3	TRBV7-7	CASSAGPTDTQYF	TGTGCTAGCAGCGCAGGTCCGACAGATACGCAGTATTTT
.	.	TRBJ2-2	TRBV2	CATQNTGELFF	TGTGCCACCCAAAACACCGGGGAGCTGTTTTTT
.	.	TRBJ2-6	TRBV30	CAWSGIINPGVKGANVLTF	TGTGCCTGGAGTGGTATCATTAATCCGGGAGTGAAAGGGGCCAACGTCCTGACTTTC